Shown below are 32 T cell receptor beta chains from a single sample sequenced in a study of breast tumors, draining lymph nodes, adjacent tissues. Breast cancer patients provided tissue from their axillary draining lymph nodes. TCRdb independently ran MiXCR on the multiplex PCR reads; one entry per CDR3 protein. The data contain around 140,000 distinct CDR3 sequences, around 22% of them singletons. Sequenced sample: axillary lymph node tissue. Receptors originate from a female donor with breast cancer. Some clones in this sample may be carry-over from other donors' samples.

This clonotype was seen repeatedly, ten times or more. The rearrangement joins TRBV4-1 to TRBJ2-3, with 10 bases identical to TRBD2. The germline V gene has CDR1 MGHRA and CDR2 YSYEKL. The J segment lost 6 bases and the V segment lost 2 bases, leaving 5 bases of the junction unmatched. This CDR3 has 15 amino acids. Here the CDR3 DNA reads TGCGCCAGCAGCCAACTAGCGGGAGCTGTGGATACGCAGTATTTT. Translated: CASSQLAGAVDTQYF.

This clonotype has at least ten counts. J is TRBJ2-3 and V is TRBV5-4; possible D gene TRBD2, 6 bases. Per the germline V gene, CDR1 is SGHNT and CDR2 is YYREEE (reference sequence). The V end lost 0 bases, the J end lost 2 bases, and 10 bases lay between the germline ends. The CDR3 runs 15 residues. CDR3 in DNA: TGTGCCAGCAGCTTGGAGCTAGCGCCCACAGATACGCAGTATTTT. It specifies CASSLELAPTDTQYF.

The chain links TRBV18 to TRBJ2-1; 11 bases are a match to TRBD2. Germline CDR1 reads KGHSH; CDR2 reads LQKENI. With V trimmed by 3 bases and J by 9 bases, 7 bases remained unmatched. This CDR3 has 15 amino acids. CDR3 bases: TGTGCCAGCTCACCTAGCGGGAGGGCCCAGGGTGAGCAGTTCTTC. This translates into CASSPSGRAQGEQFF.

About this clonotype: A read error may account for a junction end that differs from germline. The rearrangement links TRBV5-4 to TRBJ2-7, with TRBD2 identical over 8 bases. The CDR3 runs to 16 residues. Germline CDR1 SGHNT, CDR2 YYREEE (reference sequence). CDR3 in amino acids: CAGSFKLAASSHEQYF. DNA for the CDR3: TGTGCCGGCAGTTTTAAACTAGCGGCAAGCTCCCACGAGCAGTACTTC.

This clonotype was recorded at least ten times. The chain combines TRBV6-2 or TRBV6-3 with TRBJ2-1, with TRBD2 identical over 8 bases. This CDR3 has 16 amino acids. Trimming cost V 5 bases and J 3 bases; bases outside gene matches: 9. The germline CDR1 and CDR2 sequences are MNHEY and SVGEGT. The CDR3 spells CASSKLAGGFYNEQFF. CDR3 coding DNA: TGTGCCAGCAGTAAACTGGCGGGGGGCTTCTACAATGAGCAGTTCTTC.

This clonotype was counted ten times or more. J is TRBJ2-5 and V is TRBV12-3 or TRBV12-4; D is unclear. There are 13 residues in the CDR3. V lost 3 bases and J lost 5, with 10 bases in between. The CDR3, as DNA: TGTGCCAGCAGTTTTGGAGCTGTGGAGACCCAGTACTTC. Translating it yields CASSFGAVETQYF.

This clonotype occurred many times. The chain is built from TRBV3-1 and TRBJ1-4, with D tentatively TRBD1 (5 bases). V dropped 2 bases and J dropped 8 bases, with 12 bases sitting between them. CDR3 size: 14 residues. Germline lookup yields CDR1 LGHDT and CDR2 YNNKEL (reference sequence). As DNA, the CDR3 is TGTGCCAGCAGCCAATTGCAGGGCGGCGAAAAACTGTTTTTT. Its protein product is CASSQLQGGEKLFF.

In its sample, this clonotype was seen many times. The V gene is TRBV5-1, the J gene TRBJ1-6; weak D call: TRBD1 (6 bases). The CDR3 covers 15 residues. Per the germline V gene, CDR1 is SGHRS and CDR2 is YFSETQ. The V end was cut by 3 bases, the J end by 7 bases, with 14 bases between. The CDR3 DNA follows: TGCGCCAGCAGCTCACACGGACAGCTAAATTCACCCCTCCACTTT. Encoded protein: CASSSHGQLNSPLHF.

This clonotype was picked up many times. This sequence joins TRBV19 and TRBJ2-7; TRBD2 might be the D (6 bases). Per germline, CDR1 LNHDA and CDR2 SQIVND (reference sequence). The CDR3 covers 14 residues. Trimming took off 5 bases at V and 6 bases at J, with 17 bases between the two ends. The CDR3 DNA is TGTGCCAGTAGTCAGTCCGGGACTCCGGCCGAGCAGTACTTC. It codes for CASSQSGTPAEQYF.

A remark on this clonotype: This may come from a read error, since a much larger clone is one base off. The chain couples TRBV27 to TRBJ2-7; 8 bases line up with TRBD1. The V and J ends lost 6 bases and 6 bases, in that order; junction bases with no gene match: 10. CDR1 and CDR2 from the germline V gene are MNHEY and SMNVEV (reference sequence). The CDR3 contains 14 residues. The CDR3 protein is CASSQPGGTCEQYF. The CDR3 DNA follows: TGTGCCAGCAGCCAACCAGGGGGCACCTGCGAGCAGTACTTC.

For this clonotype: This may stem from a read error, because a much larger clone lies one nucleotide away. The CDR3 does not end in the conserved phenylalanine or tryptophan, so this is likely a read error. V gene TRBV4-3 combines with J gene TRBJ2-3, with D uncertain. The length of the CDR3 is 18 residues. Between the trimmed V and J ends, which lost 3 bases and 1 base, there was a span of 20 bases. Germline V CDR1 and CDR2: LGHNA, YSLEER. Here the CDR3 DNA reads TGCGCCAGCAGCCACAGCTTGGGCGGAGTTGGGGGCACAGATACGCAGTATCTT. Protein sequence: CASSHSLGGVGGTDTQYL.

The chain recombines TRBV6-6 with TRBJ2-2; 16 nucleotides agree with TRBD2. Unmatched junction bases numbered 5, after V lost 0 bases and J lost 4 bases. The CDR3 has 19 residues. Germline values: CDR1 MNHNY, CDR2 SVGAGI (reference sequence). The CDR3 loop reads CASSYSPGLAGGGTGELFF. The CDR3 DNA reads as TGTGCCAGCAGTTACTCCCCGGGACTAGCGGGAGGGGGCACCGGGGAGCTGTTTTTT.

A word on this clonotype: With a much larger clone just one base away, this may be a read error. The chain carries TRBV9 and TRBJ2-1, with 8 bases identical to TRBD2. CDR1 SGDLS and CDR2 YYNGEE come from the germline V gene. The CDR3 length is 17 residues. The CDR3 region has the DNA TGTGCCTGCAGCGTAGCCTTAAGCGGGAGCTCCTACAATGAGCAGTTCTTC. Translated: CACSVALSGSSYNEQFF.

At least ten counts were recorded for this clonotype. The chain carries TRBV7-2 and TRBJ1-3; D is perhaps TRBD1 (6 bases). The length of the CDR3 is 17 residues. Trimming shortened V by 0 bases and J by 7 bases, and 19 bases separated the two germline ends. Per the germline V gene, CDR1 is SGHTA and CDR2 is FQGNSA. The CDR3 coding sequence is TGTGCCAGCAGCTTAGCAGTGATGGCCAGGGGTCGGAACACCATATATTTT. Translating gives CASSLAVMARGRNTIYF.

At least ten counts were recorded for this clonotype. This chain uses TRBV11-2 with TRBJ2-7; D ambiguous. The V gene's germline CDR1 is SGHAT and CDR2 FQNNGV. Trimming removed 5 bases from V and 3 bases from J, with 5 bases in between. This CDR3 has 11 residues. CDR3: CASSAGYEQYF. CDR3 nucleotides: TGTGCCAGCAGCGCCGGCTACGAGCAGTACTTC.

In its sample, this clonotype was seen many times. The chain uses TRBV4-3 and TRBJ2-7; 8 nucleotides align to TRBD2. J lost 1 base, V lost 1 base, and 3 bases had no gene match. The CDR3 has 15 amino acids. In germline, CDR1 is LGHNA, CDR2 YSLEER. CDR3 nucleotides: TGCGCCAGCAGCCAAGTAGCGGGATCTTCCTACGAGCAGTACTTC. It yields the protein CASSQVAGSSYEQYF.

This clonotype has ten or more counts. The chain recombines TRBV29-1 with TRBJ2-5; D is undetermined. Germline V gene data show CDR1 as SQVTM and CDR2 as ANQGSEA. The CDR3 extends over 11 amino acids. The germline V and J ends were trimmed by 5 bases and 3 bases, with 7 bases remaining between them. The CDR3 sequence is CSVRTEETQYF. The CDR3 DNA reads TGCAGCGTTAGAACGGAAGAGACCCAGTACTTC.

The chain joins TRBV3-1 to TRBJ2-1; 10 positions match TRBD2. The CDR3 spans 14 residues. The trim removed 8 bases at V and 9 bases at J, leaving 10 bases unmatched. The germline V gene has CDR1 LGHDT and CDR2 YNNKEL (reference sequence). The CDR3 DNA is TGTGCCAGCGAACGGACTAGCGGAGTGGGTGAGCAGTTCTTC. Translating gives CASERTSGVGEQFF.

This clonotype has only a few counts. The CDR3 loop reads CASSYSRSQGAYEQYF. CDR3 nucleotides: TGTGCCAGCAGTTACTCCCGATCACAGGGTGCCTACGAGCAGTACTTC. The chain links TRBV6-6 to TRBJ2-7; TRBD1 is a possible D gene (6 bases). The germline gives CDR1 MNHNY, CDR2 SVGAGI (reference sequence). V was cut by 0 bases and J by 2 bases, with 14 bases left in between. The CDR3 is 16 amino acids.

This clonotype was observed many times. The CDR3 coding sequence is TGCAGTGCCCCGCCTATAGGTCAAACGATCACAGATACGCAGTATTTT. Translating gives CSAPPIGQTITDTQYF. The rearrangement uses TRBV20-1 and TRBJ2-3; D gene uncertain. The CDR3 extends over 16 amino acids. V was pared by 6 bases and J by 2 bases, with 21 bases between. Germline CDR1 and CDR2: DFQATT and SNEGSKA (reference sequence).

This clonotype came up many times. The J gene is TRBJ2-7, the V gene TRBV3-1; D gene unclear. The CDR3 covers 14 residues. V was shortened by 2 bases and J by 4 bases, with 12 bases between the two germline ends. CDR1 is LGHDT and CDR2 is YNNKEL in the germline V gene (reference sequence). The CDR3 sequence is CASSQIGRPYEQYF. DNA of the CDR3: TGTGCCAGCAGCCAAATCGGCCGTCCTTACGAGCAGTACTTC.

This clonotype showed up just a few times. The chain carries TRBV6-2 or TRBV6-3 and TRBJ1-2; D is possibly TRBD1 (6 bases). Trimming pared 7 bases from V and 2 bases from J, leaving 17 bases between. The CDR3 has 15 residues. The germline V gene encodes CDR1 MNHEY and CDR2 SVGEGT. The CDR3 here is CASNHKDSRNYGYTF. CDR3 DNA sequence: TGTGCCAGCAACCACAAGGACAGCAGAAACTATGGCTACACCTTC.

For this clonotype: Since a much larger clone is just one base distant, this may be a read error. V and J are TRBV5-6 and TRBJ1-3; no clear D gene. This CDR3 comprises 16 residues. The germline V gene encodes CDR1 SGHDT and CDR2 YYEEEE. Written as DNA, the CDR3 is TGTGCCAGCAGCTTGGCCGGTCGGCGGTCTGGAAACACCATACATTTT. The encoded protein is CASSLAGRRSGNTIHF.

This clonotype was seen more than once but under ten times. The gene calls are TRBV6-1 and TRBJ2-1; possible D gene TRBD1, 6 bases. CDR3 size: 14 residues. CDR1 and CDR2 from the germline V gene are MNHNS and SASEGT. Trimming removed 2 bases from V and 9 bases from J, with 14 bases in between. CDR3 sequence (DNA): TGTGCCAGCAGTGAAAGGGGGTCGGGATCTGAGCAGTTCTTC. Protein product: CASSERGSGSEQFF.

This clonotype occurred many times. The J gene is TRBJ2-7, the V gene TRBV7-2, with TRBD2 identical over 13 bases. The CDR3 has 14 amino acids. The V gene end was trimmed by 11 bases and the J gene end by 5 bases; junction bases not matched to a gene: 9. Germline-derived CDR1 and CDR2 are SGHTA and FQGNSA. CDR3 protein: CASRTSGSRDEQYF. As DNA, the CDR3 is TGTGCCTCTCGGACTAGCGGGAGTCGGGACGAGCAGTACTTC.

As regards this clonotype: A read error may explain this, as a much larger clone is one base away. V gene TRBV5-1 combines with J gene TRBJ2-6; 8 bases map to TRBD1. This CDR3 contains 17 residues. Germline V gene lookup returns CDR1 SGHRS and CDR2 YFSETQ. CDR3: CAGSERTGISGANVLTF. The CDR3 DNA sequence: TGCGCCGGCAGTGAGAGGACAGGGATCTCTGGGGCCAACGTCCTGACTTTC.

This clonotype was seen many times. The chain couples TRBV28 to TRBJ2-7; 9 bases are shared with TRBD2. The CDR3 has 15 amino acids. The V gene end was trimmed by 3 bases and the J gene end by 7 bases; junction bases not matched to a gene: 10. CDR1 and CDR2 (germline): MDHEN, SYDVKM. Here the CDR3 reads CASSFGLAGTREQYF. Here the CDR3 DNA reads TGTGCCAGCAGTTTTGGGCTAGCGGGAACACGAGAGCAGTACTTC.

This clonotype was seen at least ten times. The CDR3 protein is CASSGDYDSSYEQYF. The CDR3, as DNA: TGTGCCAGCAGCGGGGACTACGATAGTAGCTACGAGCAGTACTTC. The chain has TRBV5-6 and TRBJ2-7; 7 bases are a match to TRBD2. CDR3 length: 15 amino acids. V lost 4 bases to trimming and J lost 3 bases; unmatched junction nucleotides: 10. Germline V gene lookup returns CDR1 SGHDT and CDR2 YYEEEE.

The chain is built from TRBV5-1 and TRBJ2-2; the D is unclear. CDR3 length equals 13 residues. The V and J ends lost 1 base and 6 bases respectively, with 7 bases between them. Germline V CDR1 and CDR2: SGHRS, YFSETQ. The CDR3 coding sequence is TGCGCCAGCAGCTTGACTCCCGCCGGGGAGCTGTTTTTT. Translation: CASSLTPAGELFF. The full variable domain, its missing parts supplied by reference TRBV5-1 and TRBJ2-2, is KAGVTQTPRYLIKTRGQQVTLSCSPISGHRSVSWYQQTPGQGLQFLFEYFSETQRNKGNFPGRFSGRQFSNSRSEMNVSTLELGDSALYLCASSLTPAGELFFGEGSRLTVL.

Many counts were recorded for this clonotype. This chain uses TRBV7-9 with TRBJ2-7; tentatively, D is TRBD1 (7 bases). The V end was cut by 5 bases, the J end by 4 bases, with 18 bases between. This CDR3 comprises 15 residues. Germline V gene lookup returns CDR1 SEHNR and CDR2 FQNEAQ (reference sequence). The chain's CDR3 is CASSTDREEAYEQYF. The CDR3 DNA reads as TGTGCCAGCAGCACCGACAGGGAGGAAGCTTACGAGCAGTACTTC.

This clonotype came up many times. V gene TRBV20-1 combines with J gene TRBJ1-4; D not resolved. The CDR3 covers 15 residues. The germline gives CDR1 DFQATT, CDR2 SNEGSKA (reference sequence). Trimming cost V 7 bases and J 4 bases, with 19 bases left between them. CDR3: CSVHDRSSNNEKLFF. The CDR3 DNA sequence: TGCAGTGTTCACGACCGGAGCTCCAATAATGAAAAACTGTTTTTT.

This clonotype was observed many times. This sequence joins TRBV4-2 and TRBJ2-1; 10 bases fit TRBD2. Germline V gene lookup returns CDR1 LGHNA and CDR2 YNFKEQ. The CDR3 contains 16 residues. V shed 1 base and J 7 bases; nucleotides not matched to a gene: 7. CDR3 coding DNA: TGTGCCAGCAGCCAAGTCGGTAGTAGCGGGAGGAATGAGCAGTTCTTC. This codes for CASSQVGSSGRNEQFF.